This entry concerns a single TCR beta chain. Its target is unknown. The data derive from a study of blood T cells in healthy people across ages. Study-level results: As age increased, TCR beta diversity per million T cells fell in a roughly linear fashion. When set beside aged donors, long-lived donors presented more naive CD4+ cells and higher diversity.

Caucasian, healthy and from Russia, the donors were aged between 6 and 90. A sample-barcoded 5' primer and a J-beta primer mix were used in a second PCR of about 7 to 12 cycles. Every single cDNA molecule received a tag from a template-switch adaptor with 12 random nucleotides. TCRdb re-called the 5' RACE reads with MiXCR, one entry per CDR3 protein. The sample shows about 1.6 million distinct CDR3 sequences, around 35% of them seen only once. The CDR3 has 14 amino acids. Deletions cut 4 bases from V and 5 bases from J, with 15 bases between. The germline V gene encodes CDR1 SNHLY and CDR2 FYNNEI. The specimen was blood. The sequence was collected from a woman aged 25 to 39 in good health. This chain connects TRBV2 to TRBJ2-7; D is ambiguous. CDR3 sequence: CASSGTPSRDEQYF. For the CDR3, the DNA is TGTGCCAGCAGTGGGACCCCCTCCCGCGACGAGCAGTACTTC.